These 23 T cell receptor beta chains share one sample of origin, sequenced in a study of blood T cell repertoires in COVID-19. Assay: immunoSEQ multiplex PCR; the TCRdb copy retains only in-frame clones and omits some. The table records roughly 250,000 clones, more than 85% of them present only once. The material sequenced was PBMCs or T cells enriched from blood (not recorded which). The receptor set was obtained from a woman between 45 and 65 years old who had recovered from COVID-19.

CDR3 protein: CASSLGVAALYEQYF. As DNA, the CDR3 is TGTGCCAGCAGCTTGGGGGTAGCGGCACTCTACGAGCAGTACTTC. The chain is built from TRBV7-2 and TRBJ2-7, with D possibly being TRBD2 (6 bases). Between the trimmed V and J ends, which lost 3 bases and 3 bases, there was a span of 15 bases. In germline, CDR1 is SGHTA, CDR2 FQGNSA. There are 15 residues in the CDR3. Looking up the rest from reference TRBV7-2 and TRBJ2-7 gives the full variable domain: GAGVSQSPSNKVTEKGKDVELRCDPISGHTALYWYRQSLGQGLEFLIYFQGNSAPDKSGLPSDRFSAERTGGSVSTLTIQRTQQEDSAVYLCASSLGVAALYEQYFGPGTRLTVT.

The chain carries TRBV11-2 and TRBJ2-1, with TRBD2 matching 13 bases. The length of the CDR3 is 19 residues. V lost 3 bases and J lost 9; bases outside the gene matches: 17. Germline lookup yields CDR1 SGHAT and CDR2 FQNNGV. As DNA, the CDR3 is TGTGCCAGCAGCTTTTACGGACTAGCGGGGGTCTCCCGCACAATTGAGCAGTTCTTC. The encoded protein is CASSFYGLAGVSRTIEQFF.

The chain uses TRBV27 and TRBJ2-1; 10 bases are a match to TRBD2. Germline V gives CDR1 MNHEY, CDR2 SMNVEV (reference sequence). V lost 5 bases to trimming and J lost 1 base; unmatched junction nucleotides: 5. This CDR3 comprises 16 residues. CDR3 in DNA: TGTGCCAGCAGTATCCTAGCGGGGGATTCCTACAATGAGCAGTTCTTC. Translation: CASSILAGDSYNEQFF.

This chain connects TRBV7-3 to TRBJ1-1; D is possibly TRBD1 (6 bases). The germline gives CDR1 SGHTA, CDR2 FQGTGA. Trimming removed 5 bases at V and 2 bases at J, with 15 bases between. The CDR3 covers 15 residues. The CDR3 nucleotides read TGTGCCAGCAGCCTAAACAGGGTCACAAACACTGAAGCTTTCTTT. Protein product: CASSLNRVTNTEAFF.

The chain uses TRBV4-2 and TRBJ2-1, with 7 bases aligning to TRBD2. Germline V CDR1 and CDR2: LGHNA, YNFKEQ. After removal of 1 base from V and 4 bases from J, the junction contained 13 bases not matched to a gene. This CDR3 contains 18 residues. The CDR3 spells CASSQAFNPSGVYNEQFF. The CDR3 region has the DNA TGTGCCAGCAGCCAAGCCTTTAATCCTAGCGGAGTGTACAATGAGCAGTTCTTC.

J is TRBJ2-5 and V is TRBV19; possibly TRBD2 for D (5 bases). The V gene's germline CDR1 is LNHDA and CDR2 SQIVND (reference sequence). The CDR3 is made up of 15 amino acids. Trimming removed 5 bases at V and 4 bases at J, with 17 bases between. CDR3 residues: CASSWAGGVGETQYF. For the CDR3, the DNA is TGTGCCAGTAGTTGGGCGGGTGGAGTCGGAGAGACCCAGTACTTC.

The CDR3 coding sequence is TGTGCCAGCAGTGAGGCAAGATATAGCAATCAGCCCCAGCATTTT. It translates to CASSEARYSNQPQHF. The genes are TRBV6-1 and TRBJ1-5; D gene uncertain. V shed 3 bases and J shed 0 bases, with 9 bases lying between them. The germline gives CDR1 MNHNS, CDR2 SASEGT. This CDR3 has 15 amino acids.

The chain has TRBV2 and TRBJ2-2, with D possibly being TRBD2 (5 bases). The germline V gene has CDR1 SNHLY and CDR2 FYNNEI. There are 16 residues in the CDR3. Between the trimmed V and J ends, which lost 9 bases and 0 bases, there was a span of 17 bases. CDR3 nucleotides: TGTGCCAGTAAGCGGCTGGGCTACGCGAACACCGGGGAGCTGTTTTTT. Amino acids: CASKRLGYANTGELFF.

The CDR3 nucleotides are TGTGCCAGCAATGCGGAGATCTATGGCTACACCTTC. Protein sequence: CASNAEIYGYTF. The V call is TRBV2, the J call TRBJ1-2; no clear D. V lost 7 bases and J lost 4, with 10 bases in between. CDR1 and CDR2 (germline): SNHLY, FYNNEI. The CDR3 runs to 12 residues.

The gene calls are TRBV15 and TRBJ2-2; the match to TRBD1 covers 7 bases. J was trimmed by 4 bases and V by 5 bases; bases with no gene match: 7. The CDR3 is 15 residues long. Germline CDR1 is LNHNV and CDR2 is YYDKDF (reference sequence). CDR3 sequence (DNA): TGTGCCACCAGCCTAGGGGACAGCTCCACCGGGGAGCTGTTTTTT. Translation: CATSLGDSSTGELFF. Supplemented by reference TRBV15 and TRBJ2-2, the full variable domain reads DAMVIQNPRYQVTQFGKPVTLSCSQTLNHNVMYWYQQKSSQAPKLLFHYYDKDFNNEADTPDNFQSRRPNTSFCFLDIRSPGLGDTAMYLCATSLGDSSTGELFFGEGSRLTVL.

V gene TRBV7-9 combines with J gene TRBJ1-1; 7 bases fit TRBD1. The CDR3 has 12 amino acids. Unmatched junction bases numbered 3, after V lost 5 bases and J lost 6 bases. Germline assignment: CDR1 SEHNR and CDR2 FQNEAQ (reference sequence). CDR3 sequence: CASSRQGPEAFF. The DNA for the CDR3 is TGTGCCAGCAGCCGACAGGGCCCTGAAGCTTTCTTT. The whole variable domain, filled in from reference TRBV7-9 and TRBJ1-1, reads DTGVSQNPRHKITKRGQNVTFRCDPISEHNRLYWYRQTLGQGPEFLTYFQNEAQLEKSRLLSDRFSAERPKGSFSTLEIQRTEQGDSAMYLCASSRQGPEAFFGQGTRLTVV.

In this sample, this clone turned up once. V and J are TRBV5-1 and TRBJ1-5; D is unclear. Germline V CDR1 and CDR2: SGHRS, YFSETQ. The CDR3 is made up of 13 amino acids. Trimming stripped 0 bases from V and 4 bases from J, with 5 bases between. Here the CDR3 reads CASSLDVNQPQHF. The CDR3 bases are TGCGCCAGCAGCTTGGATGTAAATCAGCCCCAGCATTTT.

V gene TRBV11-2 combines with J gene TRBJ2-7; TRBD2 is a possible D gene (6 bases). Per the germline V gene, CDR1 is SGHAT and CDR2 is FQNNGV. Between the trimmed V and J ends, which lost 5 bases and 2 bases, there was a span of 16 bases. The CDR3 contains 15 residues. Here the CDR3 reads CASSPAGTGAYEQYF. The CDR3 region has the DNA TGTGCCAGCAGCCCGGCTGGGACGGGGGCCTACGAGCAGTACTTC.

In DNA, the CDR3 is TGTGCCTGGAGTAGGGGAACCGAGCAGTACTTC. This gives the protein CAWSRGTEQYF. The chain uses TRBV30 and TRBJ2-7; the D gene is possibly TRBD1 (5 bases). The V end was cut by 2 bases, the J end by 6 bases, with 8 bases between. The CDR3 loop spans 11 amino acids. CDR1 and CDR2 (germline): GTSNPN, SVGIG (reference sequence).

The chain links TRBV24-1 to TRBJ2-7; 9 bases are a match to TRBD1. V trimming: 4 bases; J trimming: 7 bases; junction bases outside the gene matches: 10. From germline, CDR1 is KGHDR and CDR2 SFDVKD. The CDR3 is made up of 15 amino acids. CDR3: CATSDPGTGRQEQYF. The CDR3 coding sequence is TGTGCCACCAGTGACCCCGGGACAGGGCGTCAGGAGCAGTACTTC.

This clone has just one count. This chain links TRBV3-1 (or the pseudogene TRBV3-2) with TRBJ1-4; 10 nucleotides match TRBD1. The V gene's germline CDR1 is LGHDT and CDR2 YNNKEL (reference sequence). The CDR3 runs to 15 residues. After removal of 3 bases from V and 5 bases from J, the junction contained 3 bases not matched to a gene. The CDR3 reads CASSHAGQGNEKLFF. Here the CDR3 DNA reads TGTGCCAGCAGCCACGCGGGACAGGGGAATGAAAAACTGTTTTTT.

The chain carries TRBV2 and TRBJ2-1, with TRBD2 matching 9 bases. From germline, CDR1 is SNHLY and CDR2 FYNNEI. The CDR3 contains 15 residues. With V trimmed by 3 bases and J by 7 bases, 7 bases remained unmatched. CDR3 loop: CASSERLAGPNEQFF. As DNA, the CDR3 is TGTGCCAGCAGTGAGCGTCTAGCGGGGCCAAATGAGCAGTTCTTC.

The chain has TRBV5-1 and TRBJ2-7; 9 bases match TRBD2. V was clipped by 7 bases and J by 2 bases; unmatched bases: 4. This CDR3 comprises 13 residues. Germline CDR1 is SGHRS and CDR2 is YFSETQ. The CDR3 DNA sequence: TGCGCCAGCGCGGGAGGGCCTACCTACGAGCAGTACTTC. Protein sequence: CASAGGPTYEQYF.

V gene TRBV2 combines with J gene TRBJ1-5; D gene uncertain. The CDR3 extends over 14 amino acids. CDR1 is SNHLY and CDR2 is FYNNEI in the germline V gene. With 3 bases removed from V and 4 bases from J, the gap between germline ends came to 10 bases. CDR3 sequence (DNA): TGTGCCAGCAGTGACCTTTTTGCGAATCAGCCCCAGCATTTT. This encodes CASSDLFANQPQHF.

The V gene is TRBV19, the J gene TRBJ1-1; D might be TRBD1 (6 bases). Germline CDR1 and CDR2: LNHDA and SQIVND (reference sequence). The CDR3 loop spans 14 amino acids. The V end lost 7 bases, the J end lost 0 bases, and 12 bases lay between the germline ends. In DNA form, the CDR3 reads TGTGCCAGTAAAGACAGGCCTGTGAACACTGAAGCTTTCTTT. Translation gives CASKDRPVNTEAFF. Filled out from reference TRBV19 and TRBJ1-1, the complete variable domain reads DGGITQSPKYLFRKEGQNVTLSCEQNLNHDAMYWYRQDPGQGLRLIYYSQIVNDFQKGDIAEGYSVSREKKESFPLTVTSAQKNPTAFYLCASKDRPVNTEAFFGQGTRLTVV.

The chain uses TRBV28 and TRBJ1-4; D unresolved. The CDR3 runs 17 residues. Germline V gene data show CDR1 as MDHEN and CDR2 as SYDVKM. V dropped 6 bases and J dropped 0 bases, with 17 bases sitting between them. The CDR3 nucleotides read TGTGCCAGCAGCCCCGCGCGGGTCCTCGCAACTAATGAAAAACTGTTTTTT. Its protein product is CASSPARVLATNEKLFF.

The DNA of the CDR3 is TGTGCCAGCAGCCCAGCGGTGGTTTACAATGAGCAGTTCTTC. Translating it yields CASSPAVVYNEQFF. The chain has TRBV7-9 and TRBJ2-1; D perhaps matches TRBD2 (5 bases). The CDR3 consists of 14 residues. V lost 5 bases to trimming and J lost 4 bases, with 12 bases between them. Germline V gives CDR1 SEHNR, CDR2 FQNEAQ (reference sequence).

This chain links TRBV11-3 with TRBJ2-7; 7 bases are a match to TRBD2. Germline V gene sequence: CDR1 SGHNT, CDR2 YENEEA. This CDR3 contains 16 residues. The junction had 7 bases not matched to a gene; V was cut back by 0 bases and J by 2 bases. CDR3 region: CASSLDYRTSPYEQYF. In DNA form, the CDR3 reads TGTGCCAGCAGCTTAGATTACCGGACTAGTCCCTACGAGCAGTACTTC.